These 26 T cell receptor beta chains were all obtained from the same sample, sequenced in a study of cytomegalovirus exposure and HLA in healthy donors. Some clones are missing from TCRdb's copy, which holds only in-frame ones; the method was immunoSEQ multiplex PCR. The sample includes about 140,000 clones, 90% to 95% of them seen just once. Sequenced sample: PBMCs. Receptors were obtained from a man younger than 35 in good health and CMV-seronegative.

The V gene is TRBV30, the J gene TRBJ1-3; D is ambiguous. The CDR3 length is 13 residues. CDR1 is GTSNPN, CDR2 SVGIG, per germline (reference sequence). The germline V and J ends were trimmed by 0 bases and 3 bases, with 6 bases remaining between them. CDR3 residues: CAWSVLSGNTIYF. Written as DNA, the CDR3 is TGTGCCTGGAGTGTACTGAGTGGAAACACCATATATTTT.

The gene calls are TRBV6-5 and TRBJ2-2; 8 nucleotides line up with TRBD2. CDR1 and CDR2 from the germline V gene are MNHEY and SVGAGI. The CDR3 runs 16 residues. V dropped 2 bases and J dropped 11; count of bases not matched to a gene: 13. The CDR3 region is CASSYTVAGGGLELFF. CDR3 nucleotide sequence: TGTGCCAGCAGTTACACCGTGGCGGGGGGAGGCTTAGAGCTGTTTTTT.

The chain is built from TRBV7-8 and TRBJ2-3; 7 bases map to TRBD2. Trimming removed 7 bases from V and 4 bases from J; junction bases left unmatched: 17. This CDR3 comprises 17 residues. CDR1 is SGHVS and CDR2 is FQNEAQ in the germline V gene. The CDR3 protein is CASNPLSGRVRADTQYF. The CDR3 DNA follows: TGTGCCAGCAACCCACTTTCAGGGAGGGTGCGCGCAGATACGCAGTATTTT.

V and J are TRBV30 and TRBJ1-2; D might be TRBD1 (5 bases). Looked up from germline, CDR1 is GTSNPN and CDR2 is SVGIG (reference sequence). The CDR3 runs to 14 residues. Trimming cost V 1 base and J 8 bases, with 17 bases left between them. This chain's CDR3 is CAWSDAPGGKGYTF. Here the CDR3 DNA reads TGTGCCTGGAGTGACGCCCCGGGGGGTAAAGGCTACACCTTC.

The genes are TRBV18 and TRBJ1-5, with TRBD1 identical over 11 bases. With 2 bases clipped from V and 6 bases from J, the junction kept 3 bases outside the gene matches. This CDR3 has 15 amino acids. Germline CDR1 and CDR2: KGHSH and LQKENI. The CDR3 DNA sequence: TGTGCCAGCTCACCAGGGACAGGGGGTGTTCAGCCCCAGCATTTT. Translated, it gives CASSPGTGGVQPQHF.

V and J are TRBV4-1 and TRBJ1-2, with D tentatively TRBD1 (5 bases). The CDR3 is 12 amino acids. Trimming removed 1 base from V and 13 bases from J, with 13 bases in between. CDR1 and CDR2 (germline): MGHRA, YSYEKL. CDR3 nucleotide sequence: TGCGCCAGCAGCCAAGTTTCGGGGGTTGGCACCTTC. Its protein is CASSQVSGVGTF.

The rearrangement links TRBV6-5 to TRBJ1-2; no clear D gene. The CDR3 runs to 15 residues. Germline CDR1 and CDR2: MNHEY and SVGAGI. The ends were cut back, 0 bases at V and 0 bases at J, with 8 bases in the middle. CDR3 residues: CASSYSVIANYGYTF. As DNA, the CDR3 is TGTGCCAGCAGTTACTCGGTCATAGCTAACTATGGCTACACCTTC.

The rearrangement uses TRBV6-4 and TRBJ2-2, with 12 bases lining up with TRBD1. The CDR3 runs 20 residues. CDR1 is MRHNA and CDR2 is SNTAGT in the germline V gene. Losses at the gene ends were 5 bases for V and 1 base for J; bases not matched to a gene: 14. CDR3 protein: CASSRHPGTGGLGNTGELFF. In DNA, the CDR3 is TGTGCCAGCAGTCGCCATCCCGGGACAGGGGGCTTAGGGAACACCGGGGAGCTGTTTTTT.

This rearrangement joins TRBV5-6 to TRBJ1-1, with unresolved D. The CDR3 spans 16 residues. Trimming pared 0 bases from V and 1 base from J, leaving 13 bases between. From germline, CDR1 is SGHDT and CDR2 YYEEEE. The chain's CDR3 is CASSLGQVVKNTEAFF. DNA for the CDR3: TGTGCCAGCAGCTTGGGTCAGGTTGTAAAGAACACTGAAGCTTTCTTT.

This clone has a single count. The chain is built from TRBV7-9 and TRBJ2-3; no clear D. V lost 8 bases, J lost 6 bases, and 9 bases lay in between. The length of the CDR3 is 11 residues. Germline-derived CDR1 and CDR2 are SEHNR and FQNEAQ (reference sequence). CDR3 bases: TGTGCCAGCGATTTGAGTGATACGCAGTATTTT. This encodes CASDLSDTQYF.

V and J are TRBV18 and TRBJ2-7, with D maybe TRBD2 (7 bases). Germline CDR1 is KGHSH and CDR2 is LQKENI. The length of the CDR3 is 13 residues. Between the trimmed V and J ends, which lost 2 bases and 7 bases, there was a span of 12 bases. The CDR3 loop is CASSPAGAREQYF. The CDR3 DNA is TGTGCCAGCTCACCAGCGGGGGCTCGGGAGCAGTACTTC.

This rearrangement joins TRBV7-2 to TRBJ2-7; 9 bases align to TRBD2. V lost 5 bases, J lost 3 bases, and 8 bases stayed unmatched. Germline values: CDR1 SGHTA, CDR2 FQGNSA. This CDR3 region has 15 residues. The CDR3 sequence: CASSPGAGGYYEQYV. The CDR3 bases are TGTGCCAGCAGCCCCGGGGCGGGAGGGTACTACGAGCAGTACGTC.

The CDR3 protein is CASSLTGSTEAFF. The CDR3 DNA reads as TGTGCCAGCAGCCTGACAGGGAGCACTGAAGCTTTCTTT. The V gene is TRBV6-5, the J gene TRBJ1-1; 7 bases align to TRBD1. The ends lost 6 bases at V and 4 bases at J; junction bases unmatched: 5. The CDR3 runs 13 residues. Germline lookup yields CDR1 MNHEY and CDR2 SVGAGI.

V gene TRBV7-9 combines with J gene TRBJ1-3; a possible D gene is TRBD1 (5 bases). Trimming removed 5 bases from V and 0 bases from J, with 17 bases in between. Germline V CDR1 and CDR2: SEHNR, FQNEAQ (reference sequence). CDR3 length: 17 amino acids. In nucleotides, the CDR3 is TGTGCCAGCAGCCCTTATTCGACAGACCTCTCTGGAAACACCATATATTTT. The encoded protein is CASSPYSTDLSGNTIYF.

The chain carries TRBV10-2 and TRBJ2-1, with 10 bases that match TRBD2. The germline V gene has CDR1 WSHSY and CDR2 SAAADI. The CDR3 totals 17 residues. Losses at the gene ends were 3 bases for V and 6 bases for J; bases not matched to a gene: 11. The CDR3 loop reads CASSDEGSGRAVNEQFF. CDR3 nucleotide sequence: TGCGCCAGCAGTGATGAGGGGAGCGGGAGGGCCGTCAATGAGCAGTTCTTC.

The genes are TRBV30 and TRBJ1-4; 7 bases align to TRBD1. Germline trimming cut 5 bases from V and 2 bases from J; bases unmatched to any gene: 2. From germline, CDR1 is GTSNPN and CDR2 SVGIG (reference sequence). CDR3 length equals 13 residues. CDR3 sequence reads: CAWEGQTNEKLFF. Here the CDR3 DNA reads TGTGCCTGGGAGGGACAGACTAATGAAAAACTGTTTTTT.

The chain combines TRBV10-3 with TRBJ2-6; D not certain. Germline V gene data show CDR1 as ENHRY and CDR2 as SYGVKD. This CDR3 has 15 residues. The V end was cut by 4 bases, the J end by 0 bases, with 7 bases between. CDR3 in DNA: TGTGCCATCAGTGCGGGTGGCTCTGGGGCCAACGTCCTGACTTTC. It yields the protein CAISAGGSGANVLTF.

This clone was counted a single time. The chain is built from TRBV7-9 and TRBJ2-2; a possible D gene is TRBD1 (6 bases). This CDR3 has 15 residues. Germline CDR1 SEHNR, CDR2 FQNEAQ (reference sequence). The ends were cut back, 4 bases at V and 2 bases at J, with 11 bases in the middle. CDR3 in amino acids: CASSSWDTNTGELFF. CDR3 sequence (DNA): TGTGCCAGCAGCTCCTGGGACACCAACACCGGGGAGCTGTTTTTT.

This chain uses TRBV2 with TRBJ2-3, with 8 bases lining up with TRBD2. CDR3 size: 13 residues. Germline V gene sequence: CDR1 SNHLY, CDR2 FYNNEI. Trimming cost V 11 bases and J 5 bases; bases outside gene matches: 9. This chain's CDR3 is CASTTTSGDTQYF. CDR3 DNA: TGTGCCTCAACCACCACTAGCGGAGATACGCAGTATTTT.

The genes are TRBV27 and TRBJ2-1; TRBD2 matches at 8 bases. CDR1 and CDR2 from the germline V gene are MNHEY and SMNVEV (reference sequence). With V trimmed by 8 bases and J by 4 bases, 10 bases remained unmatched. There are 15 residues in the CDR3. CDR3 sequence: CASPTRLASYNEQFF. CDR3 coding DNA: TGTGCCAGCCCTACGCGACTAGCGAGTTACAATGAGCAGTTCTTC.

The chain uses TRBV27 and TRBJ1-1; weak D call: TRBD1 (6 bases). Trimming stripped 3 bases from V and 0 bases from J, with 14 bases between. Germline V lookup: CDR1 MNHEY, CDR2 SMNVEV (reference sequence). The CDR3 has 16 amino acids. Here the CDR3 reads CASSFGRGGLNTEAFF. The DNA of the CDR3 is TGTGCCAGCAGTTTTGGACGAGGGGGTTTGAACACTGAAGCTTTCTTT.

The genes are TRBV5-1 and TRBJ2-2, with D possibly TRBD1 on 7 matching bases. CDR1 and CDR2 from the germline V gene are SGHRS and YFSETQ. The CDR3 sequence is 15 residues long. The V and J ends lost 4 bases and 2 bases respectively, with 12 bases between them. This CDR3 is CASSAGQTNTGELFF. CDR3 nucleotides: TGCGCCAGCAGCGCGGGACAGACTAACACCGGGGAGCTGTTTTTT.

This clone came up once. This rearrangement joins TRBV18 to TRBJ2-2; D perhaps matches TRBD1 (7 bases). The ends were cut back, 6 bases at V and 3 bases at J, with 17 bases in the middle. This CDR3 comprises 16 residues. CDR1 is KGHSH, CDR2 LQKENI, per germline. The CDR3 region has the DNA TGTGCCAGCTCGAGACGCGGGACAGACGACACCGGGGAGCTGTTTTTT. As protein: CASSRRGTDDTGELFF.

The DNA of the CDR3 is TGTGCCAGCAGCGCCGGAAGAAACATTGGAGGCAATCAGCCCCAGCATTTT. This codes for CASSAGRNIGGNQPQHF. The chain recombines TRBV9 with TRBJ1-5; D unclear. CDR1 SGDLS and CDR2 YYNGEE come from the germline V gene. Trimming removed 3 bases at V and 2 bases at J, with 18 bases between. The CDR3 sequence is 17 residues long.

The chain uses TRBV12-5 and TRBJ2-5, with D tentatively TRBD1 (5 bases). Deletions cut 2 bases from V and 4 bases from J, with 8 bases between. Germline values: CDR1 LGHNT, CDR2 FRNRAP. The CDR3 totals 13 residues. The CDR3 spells CASGLSGSETQYF. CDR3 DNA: TGTGCTAGTGGTTTGTCAGGGTCAGAGACCCAGTACTTC.

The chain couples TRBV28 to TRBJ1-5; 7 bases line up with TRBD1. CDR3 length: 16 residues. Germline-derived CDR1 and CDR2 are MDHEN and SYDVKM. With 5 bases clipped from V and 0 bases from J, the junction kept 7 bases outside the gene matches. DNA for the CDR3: TGTGCCAGCAGTAAGGGACAGTCTAATAGCAATCAGCCCCAGCATTTT. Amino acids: CASSKGQSNSNQPQHF. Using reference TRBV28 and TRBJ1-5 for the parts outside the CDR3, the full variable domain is DVKVTQSSRYLVKRTGEKVFLECVQDMDHENMFWYRQDPGLGLRLIYFSYDVKMKEKGDIPEGYSVSREKKERFSLILESASTNQTSMYLCASSKGQSNSNQPQHFGDGTRLSIL.